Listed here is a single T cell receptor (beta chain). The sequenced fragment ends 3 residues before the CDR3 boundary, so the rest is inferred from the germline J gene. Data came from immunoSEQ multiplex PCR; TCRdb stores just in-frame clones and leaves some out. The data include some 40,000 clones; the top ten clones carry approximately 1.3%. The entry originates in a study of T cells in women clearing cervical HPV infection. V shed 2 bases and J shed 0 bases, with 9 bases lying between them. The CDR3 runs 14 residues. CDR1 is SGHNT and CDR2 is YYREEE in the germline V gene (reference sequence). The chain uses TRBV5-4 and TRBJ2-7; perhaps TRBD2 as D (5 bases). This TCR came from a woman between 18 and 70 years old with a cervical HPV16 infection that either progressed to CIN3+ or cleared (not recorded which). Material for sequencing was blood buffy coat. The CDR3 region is CASSLAELSYEQYF. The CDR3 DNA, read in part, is TGTGCCAGCAGCTTAGCGGAACTCTCCTACGAG.